The 13 T cell receptor beta chains reported below all come from one sample, sequenced in a study of memory CD4+ T cells and cytomegalovirus serostatus. The sort gate was single viable CD3+CD4+CD8-CD45RO+ cells for memory CD4+ T cells. This table comes from immunoSEQ multiplex PCR, and its TCRdb copy is limited to in-frame clones, with some not included. The table includes under 40,000 clones, less than 80% detected once. The source material was memory CD4+ T cells from blood. The receptors here all came from an adult in good health and CMV-seropositive.

This chain links TRBV18 with TRBJ1-3, with D maybe TRBD1 (5 bases). The CDR3 runs 18 residues. Looked up from germline, CDR1 is KGHSH and CDR2 is LQKENI. Trimming took 2 bases from V and 4 from J, leaving 21 bases between them. Here the CDR3 DNA reads TGTGCCAGCTCACCAACAAGCCTCCAGGGATCGAGCGGAAACACCATATATTTT. Translation: CASSPTSLQGSSGNTIYF.

The rearrangement uses TRBV27 and TRBJ2-1; the D call may be TRBD1 or TRBD2 (5 bases each). The CDR3 contains 16 residues. Trimming took off 2 bases at V and 6 bases at J, with 17 bases between the two ends. Germline CDR1 MNHEY, CDR2 SMNVEV (reference sequence). DNA of the CDR3: TGTGCCAGCAGTTTAAGAGGGGCAGGGTCAGGCAATGAGCAGTTCTTC. Its protein is CASSLRGAGSGNEQFF.

The V gene is TRBV4-3, the J gene TRBJ1-1, with D maybe TRBD1 (5 bases). Trimming took 0 bases from V and 5 from J, leaving 7 bases between them. Germline CDR1 LGHNA, CDR2 YSLEER. This CDR3 contains 13 residues. The CDR3, as DNA: TGCGCCAGCAGCCAAGAGTGGGGGACTGAAGCTTTCTTT. The encoded protein is CASSQEWGTEAFF.

The chain has TRBV6-6 and TRBJ2-3, with D perhaps assigned TRBD1 or TRBD2 (5 bases each). V gave up 2 bases and J gave up 6 bases, with 15 bases separating them. This CDR3 spans 15 amino acids. CDR1 MNHNY and CDR2 SVGAGI come from the germline V gene (reference sequence). The CDR3 region has the DNA TGTGCCAGCAGTTACGGTGGGTTGGGGACCGATACGCAGTATTTT. It encodes CASSYGGLGTDTQYF.

The chain combines TRBV5-1 with TRBJ2-7; the match to TRBD1 covers 7 bases. The CDR3 spans 15 residues. V trimming: 4 bases; J trimming: 5 bases; junction bases outside the gene matches: 12. CDR1 is SGHRS, CDR2 YFSETQ, per germline. The DNA of the CDR3 is TGCGCCAGCAGCCTAGGGGGCTCGGAAGTTGACGAGCAGTACTTC. This encodes CASSLGGSEVDEQYF.

The chain is built from TRBV25-1 and TRBJ1-2; possible D gene TRBD1, 5 bases. The germline V and J ends were trimmed by 2 bases and 5 bases, with 15 bases remaining between them. Per germline, CDR1 MGHDK and CDR2 SYGVNS. There are 15 residues in the CDR3. The CDR3 spells CASSELGSGLYGYTF. The DNA for the CDR3 is TGTGCCAGCAGTGAACTCGGGTCAGGGTTATATGGCTACACCTTC.

This clone was counted only a few times. The chain couples TRBV9 to TRBJ2-5, with TRBD2 matching over 7 bases. The CDR3 runs to 16 residues. Germline loops: CDR1 SGDLS, CDR2 YYNGEE. V shed 0 bases and J 5 bases; nucleotides not matched to a gene: 10. This chain's CDR3 is CASSVDPGGSVETQYF. The CDR3, as DNA: TGTGCCAGCAGCGTAGATCCGGGGGGTTCGGTTGAGACCCAGTACTTC. Variable domain in full (rest from reference TRBV9 and TRBJ2-5): DSGVTQTPKHLITATGQRVTLRCSPRSGDLSVYWYQQSLDQGLQFLIQYYNGEERAKGNILERFSAQQFPDLHSELNLSSLELGDSALYFCASSVDPGGSVETQYFGPGTRLLVL.

This chain uses TRBV28 with TRBJ1-2; D gene unclear. Germline V gene data show CDR1 as MDHEN and CDR2 as SYDVKM. The V end was cut by 2 bases, the J end by 2 bases, with 6 bases between. CDR3 length: 13 residues. The CDR3 DNA is TGTGCCAGCAGTTTAGGGCACAACTATGGCTACACCTTC. Amino acids: CASSLGHNYGYTF.

The chain couples TRBV9 to TRBJ1-1; D is unclear. Trimming took off 1 base at V and 0 bases at J, with 10 bases between the two ends. Per the germline V gene, CDR1 is SGDLS and CDR2 is YYNGEE. This CDR3 region has 15 residues. CDR3: CASSVNPIMNTEAFF. The CDR3 bases are TGTGCCAGCAGCGTAAATCCGATTATGAACACTGAAGCTTTCTTT.

The chain carries TRBV2 and TRBJ2-5; D is uncertain. V shed 4 bases and J shed 7 bases, with 16 bases lying between them. The CDR3 is 14 amino acids. Germline V gene data show CDR1 as SNHLY and CDR2 as FYNNEI. In nucleotides, the CDR3 is TGTGCCAGCAGTGGAGTCTCCGCACTGGGGACCCAGTACTTC. As protein: CASSGVSALGTQYF.

This rearrangement joins TRBV18 to TRBJ2-1; D uncertain. The CDR3 contains 13 residues. Trimming removed 0 bases from V and 7 bases from J, with 7 bases in between. Germline CDR1 is KGHSH and CDR2 is LQKENI. The DNA for the CDR3 is TGTGCCAGCTCACCACCAGGTTGGAATGAGCAGTTCTTC. This codes for CASSPPGWNEQFF.

This chain connects TRBV25-1 to TRBJ2-2; TRBD1 or TRBD2 may be the D gene (6 bases each). In germline, CDR1 is MGHDK, CDR2 SYGVNS. Trimming removed 7 bases at V and 5 bases at J, with 11 bases between. The CDR3 length is 13 residues. CDR3 in DNA: TGTGCCAGCACGGGGGCGGGGACCGGGGAGCTGTTTTTT. Translation gives CASTGAGTGELFF.

The rearrangement joins TRBV19 to TRBJ2-7, with 12 nucleotides matching TRBD2. Germline values: CDR1 LNHDA, CDR2 SQIVND (reference sequence). CDR3 length equals 14 residues. Trimming removed 9 bases from V and 0 bases from J; junction bases left unmatched: 3. CDR3 in amino acids: CASRLAGDSYEQYF. The CDR3 DNA sequence: TGTGCCAGCCGACTAGCGGGGGACTCCTACGAGCAGTACTTC. Variable domain in full (rest from reference TRBV19 and TRBJ2-7): DGGITQSPKYLFRKEGQNVTLSCEQNLNHDAMYWYRQDPGQGLRLIYYSQIVNDFQKGDIAEGYSVSREKKESFPLTVTSAQKNPTAFYLCASRLAGDSYEQYFGPGTRLTVT.